Presented here are 21 T cell receptor beta chains from one specimen sequenced in a study of control samples from healthy donors and cancer patients. Data came from immunoSEQ multiplex PCR; TCRdb stores just in-frame clones and leaves some out. The sample holds 150,000 to 190,000 clones; more than 85% are singletons and the top ten take more than 2%. Sequencing used blood. The receptors were sampled from a man between 50 and 59 years old in good health.

CDR3 nucleotides: TGCAGTGCTAGCGGTGGAAACACCATATATTTT. It specifies CSASGGNTIYF. V usage is TRBV20-1 and J usage is TRBJ1-3; no definite D call. The CDR3 is 11 amino acids. Germline loops: CDR1 DFQATT, CDR2 SNEGSKA (reference sequence). Trimming pared 3 bases from V and 3 bases from J, leaving 3 bases between.

About this clone itself: This same CDR3 is encoded by further DNA sequences in the sample. The rearrangement joins TRBV3-1 (or the pseudogene TRBV3-2) to TRBJ2-3; TRBD2 aligns across 13 bases. The ends lost 4 bases at V and 3 bases at J; junction bases unmatched: 1. The germline gives CDR1 LGHDT, CDR2 YNNKEL (reference sequence). This CDR3 is built from 15 residues. The DNA for the CDR3 is TGTGCCAGCAGCCTACTAGCGGGAGGGACAGATACGCAGTATTTT. This gives the protein CASSLLAGGTDTQYF.

The chain has TRBV30 and TRBJ2-5; TRBD2 matches 9 bases. There are 15 residues in the CDR3. Germline CDR1 GTSNPN, CDR2 SVGIG (reference sequence). With 3 bases clipped from V and 2 bases from J, the junction kept 7 bases outside the gene matches. This chain's CDR3 is CAWRHLAGPQETQYF. In nucleotides, the CDR3 is TGTGCCTGGAGGCACCTAGCGGGGCCTCAAGAGACCCAGTACTTC.

The J gene is TRBJ2-3, the V gene TRBV2, with 8 bases fitting TRBD2. The CDR3 contains 14 residues. The junction had 8 bases not matched to a gene; V was cut back by 11 bases and J by 1 base. Per the germline V gene, CDR1 is SNHLY and CDR2 is FYNNEI. Here the CDR3 reads CADREGGGTDTQYF. CDR3 in DNA: TGTGCCGACCGGGAGGGAGGGGGCACAGATACGCAGTATTTT.

This rearrangement joins TRBV6-1 to TRBJ1-1; D remains unclear. The CDR3 runs 14 residues. Trimming stripped 2 bases from V and 5 bases from J, with 12 bases between. CDR1 and CDR2 (germline): MNHNS, SASEGT. The CDR3 sequence is CASSESPEGTEAFF. Written as DNA, the CDR3 is TGTGCCAGCAGTGAAAGCCCTGAGGGTACTGAAGCTTTCTTT.

The rearrangement links TRBV28 to TRBJ1-1, with a possible D match to TRBD1 (6 bases). This CDR3 comprises 14 residues. Germline values: CDR1 MDHEN, CDR2 SYDVKM. Trimming removed 5 bases from V and 3 bases from J, with 13 bases in between. CDR3 DNA: TGTGCCAGCAGTCCCCCAGACAGGTACACTGAAGCTTTCTTT. Protein: CASSPPDRYTEAFF.

This clone was detected a few times. V is TRBV13 and J is TRBJ2-7; D might be TRBD2 (6 bases). The CDR3 is 13 residues long. The germline gives CDR1 PRHDT, CDR2 FYEKMQ (reference sequence). Trimming cost V 5 bases and J 2 bases, with 10 bases left between them. CDR3 bases: TGTGCCAGCAGCCCGGGACTTACCTACGAGCAGTACTTC. It translates to CASSPGLTYEQYF.

The V call is TRBV24-1, the J call TRBJ2-3; 11 bases align to TRBD2. The V gene's germline CDR1 is KGHDR and CDR2 SFDVKD. V trimming: 5 bases; J trimming: 3 bases; junction bases outside the gene matches: 15. The length of the CDR3 is 19 residues. DNA of the CDR3: TGTGCCACCAGTGGCCCGACTAGCGGGACGGGGAGTGGAACAGATACGCAGTATTTT. It encodes CATSGPTSGTGSGTDTQYF.

This chain uses TRBV18 with TRBJ2-7, with TRBD1 as a possible D gene (6 bases). The CDR3 is 15 amino acids. In germline, CDR1 is KGHSH, CDR2 LQKENI. Trimming stripped 3 bases from V and 3 bases from J, with 15 bases between. CDR3 DNA sequence: TGTGCCAGCTCACCGGGGACACCGAGTGTCTACGAGCAGTACTTC. Amino acid sequence: CASSPGTPSVYEQYF. The entire variable domain, with the rest obtained from reference TRBV18 and TRBJ2-7, is as follows: NAGVMQNPRHLVRRRGQEARLRCSPMKGHSHVYWYRQLPEEGLKFMVYLQKENIIDESGMPKERFSAEFPKEGPSILRIQQVVRGDSAAYFCASSPGTPSVYEQYFGPGTRLTVT.

The V and J genes are TRBV10-2 and TRBJ2-2; D uncertain. V gave up 2 bases and J gave up 2 bases, with 9 bases separating them. Germline assignment: CDR1 WSHSY and CDR2 SAAADI. This CDR3 is built from 15 residues. CDR3 sequence: CASSEPQINTGELFF. The CDR3 DNA reads as TGCGCCAGCAGTGAGCCCCAAATCAACACCGGGGAGCTGTTTTTT.

The CDR3 bases are TGTGCCTGGAGGTCGACAGGGGTGAACACTGAAGCTTTCTTT. Its protein product is CAWRSTGVNTEAFF. This rearrangement joins TRBV30 to TRBJ1-1; 8 positions agree with TRBD1. The CDR3 has 14 residues. The trim removed 3 bases at V and 0 bases at J, leaving 3 bases unmatched. Germline V lookup: CDR1 GTSNPN, CDR2 SVGIG (reference sequence). The whole variable domain, remainder taken from reference TRBV30 and TRBJ1-1, is SQTIHQWPATLVQPVGSPLSLECTVEGTSNPNLYWYRQAAGRGLQLLFYSVGIGQISSEVPQNLSASRPQDRQFILSSKKLLLSDSGFYLCAWRSTGVNTEAFFGQGTRLTVV.

V usage is TRBV7-2 and J usage is TRBJ1-1; possibly TRBD1 for D (5 bases). With 4 bases removed from V and 1 base from J, the gap between germline ends came to 19 bases. The CDR3 contains 17 residues. Germline V CDR1 and CDR2: SGHTA, FQGNSA. CDR3 region: CASSSAGAWVPNTEAFF. CDR3 nucleotides: TGTGCCAGCAGCTCTGCCGGGGCTTGGGTCCCGAACACTGAAGCTTTCTTT.

A few counts support this clone. The chain employs TRBV11-3 and TRBJ2-2; D uncertain. Germline CDR1 SGHNT, CDR2 YENEEA. V lost 1 base and J lost 2, with 5 bases in between. This CDR3 contains 14 residues. This CDR3 reads CASSLVGNTGELFF. CDR3 in DNA: TGTGCCAGCAGCTTAGTCGGTAACACCGGGGAGCTGTTTTTT.

The chain recombines TRBV7-8 with TRBJ1-2; D uncertain. With 1 base removed from V and 14 bases from J, the gap between germline ends came to 20 bases. This CDR3 spans 14 amino acids. Germline assignment: CDR1 SGHVS and CDR2 FQNEAQ. As DNA, the CDR3 is TGTGCCAGCAGCTTAGTAGGTGGACCAGGCGCATTGACCTTC. It yields the protein CASSLVGGPGALTF. The full variable domain, its missing parts supplied by reference TRBV7-8 and TRBJ1-2, is GAGVSQSPRYKVAKRGQDVALRCDPISGHVSLFWYQQALGQGPEFLTYFQNEAQLDKSGLPSDRFFAERPEGSVSTLKIQRTQQEDSAVYLCASSLVGGPGALTFGSGTRLTVV.

This chain joins TRBV5-1 and TRBJ2-2; TRBD2 might be the D (6 bases). Germline V gene data show CDR1 as SGHRS and CDR2 as YFSETQ. Deletions cut 4 bases from V and 6 bases from J, with 16 bases between. The CDR3 is made up of 15 amino acids. This chain's CDR3 is CASSPMAGKAGELFF. CDR3 DNA sequence: TGCGCCAGCAGCCCGATGGCGGGGAAGGCCGGGGAGCTGTTTTTT.

This clone showed up just once. This sequence joins TRBV4-1 and TRBJ1-1; 10 bases are a match to TRBD1. The CDR3 runs 15 residues. V shed 2 bases and J 5 bases; nucleotides not matched to a gene: 5. Germline lookup yields CDR1 MGHRA and CDR2 YSYEKL. CDR3: CASSQPTGGRTEAFF. CDR3 in DNA: TGCGCCAGCAGCCAACCGACAGGGGGCCGAACTGAAGCTTTCTTT.

This clone was observed a single time. This chain connects TRBV18 to TRBJ2-1; 7 positions agree with TRBD1. The trim removed 3 bases at V and 2 bases at J, leaving 1 base unmatched. Germline assignment: CDR1 KGHSH and CDR2 LQKENI. This CDR3 region has 14 residues. The CDR3 sequence is CASSPTGPYNEQFF. CDR3 in DNA: TGTGCCAGCTCACCGACAGGGCCCTACAATGAGCAGTTCTTC.

The chain employs TRBV10-3 and TRBJ2-7; 12 positions agree with TRBD1. With 3 bases clipped from V and 0 bases from J, the junction kept 3 bases outside the gene matches. This CDR3 is 16 amino acids long. CDR1 is ENHRY and CDR2 is SYGVKD in the germline V gene. CDR3 sequence reads: CAISEGGQGASYEQYF. The DNA for the CDR3 is TGTGCCATCAGTGAAGGGGGACAGGGGGCCTCCTACGAGCAGTACTTC.

The genes are TRBV6-6 and TRBJ1-1; the D gene is possibly TRBD1 (5 bases). V lost 8 bases to trimming and J lost 1 base, with 20 bases between them. Germline CDR1 is MNHNY and CDR2 is SVGAGI (reference sequence). CDR3 length: 16 amino acids. CDR3 sequence reads: CASSPLLGGENTEAFF. The CDR3 DNA sequence: TGTGCCAGCTCTCCTCTCTTGGGGGGGGAGAACACTGAAGCTTTCTTT.

The chain links TRBV6-6 to TRBJ1-5, with D maybe TRBD1 (6 bases). The CDR3 spans 15 residues. Trimming left V 6 bases short and J 2 bases short, with 14 bases between. Germline CDR1 is MNHNY and CDR2 is SVGAGI (reference sequence). CDR3 protein: CASRPTRGRNQPQHF. The CDR3 nucleotides are TGTGCCAGCAGACCTACTCGGGGGCGCAATCAGCCCCAGCATTTT.

The J gene is TRBJ2-5, the V gene TRBV7-2, with D maybe TRBD2 (6 bases). The V gene's germline CDR1 is SGHTA and CDR2 FQGNSA. V lost 2 bases and J lost 0, with 19 bases in between. The CDR3 sequence is 18 residues long. CDR3 region: CASSLLSSGDTYQETQYF. The CDR3, as DNA: TGTGCCAGCAGCTTACTAAGCTCGGGGGATACGTACCAAGAGACCCAGTACTTC. Complete variable domain (other parts from reference TRBV7-2 and TRBJ2-5): GAGVSQSPSNKVTEKGKDVELRCDPISGHTALYWYRQSLGQGLEFLIYFQGNSAPDKSGLPSDRFSAERTGGSVSTLTIQRTQQEDSAVYLCASSLLSSGDTYQETQYFGPGTRLLVL.